The clone carrying this T cell receptor (beta chain) was seen ten or more times. Its antigen remains unidentified. Each TCR transcript was tagged with a 10-nucleotide random UMI during 5'RACE. TCRdb re-called the 5' RACE reads through MiXCR, storing one row per CDR3 protein. The sample carries more than 50,000 distinct CDR3 sequences, roughly 11% recorded once. The sample is drawn from a study of neurological immune-mediated disorders. This CDR3 has 15 amino acids. Germline CDR1 is DFQATT and CDR2 is SNEGSKA (reference sequence). Trimming removed 6 bases from V and 3 bases from J; junction bases left unmatched: 12. Healthy control samples came from blood bank volunteers in Maryland, USA. Findings and caveats of the study: The expanded clones of different subjects shared no CDR3 amino acid sequences (suggesting private repertoires in all groups).

The sequencing sample was made of PBMCs. The V gene is TRBV20-1, the J gene TRBJ2-3; TRBD1 matches at 7 bases. The receptor's source is a man in his sixties in good health. The CDR3 loop is CSAQDNRGGTDTQYF. DNA of the CDR3: TGCAGTGCGCAAGATAACAGGGGCGGGACAGATACGCAGTATTTT.